One and the same sample provided the 16 T cell receptor beta chains below, sequenced in a study of early T cells in non-severe SARS-CoV-2 infection. TCRdb re-derived calls from the 5' RACE reads in MiXCR, one entry per CDR3 protein. The sample consists of about 80,000 distinct CDR3 sequences, over 4% of them appearing once. The sample consisted of whole blood, taken at baseline. Every receptor here comes from an adult who was a healthcare worker with PCR-confirmed SARS-CoV-2 infection or an uninfected control (not recorded which).

This clonotype has ten or more counts. This chain's CDR3 is CASSQGQAGELFF. CDR3 nucleotide sequence: TGTGCCAGCAGCCAAGGACAGGCCGGGGAGCTGTTTTTT. This chain connects TRBV3-1 to TRBJ2-2; perhaps TRBD1 as D (6 bases). Deletions cut 1 base from V and 6 bases from J, with 6 bases between. The CDR3 is 13 residues long. Germline lookup yields CDR1 LGHDT and CDR2 YNNKEL (reference sequence).

This clonotype has a handful of counts. The rearrangement joins TRBV2 to TRBJ1-5; TRBD1 matches at 9 bases. After removal of 7 bases from V and 5 bases from J, the junction contained 9 bases not matched to a gene. Germline-derived CDR1 and CDR2 are SNHLY and FYNNEI. The CDR3 covers 15 residues. CDR3 sequence (DNA): TGTGCCAGCACTTGGACAGGGGAGGAGGATCAGCCCCAGCATTTT. Residues: CASTWTGEEDQPQHF.

This clonotype has ten or more counts. This sequence joins TRBV24-1 and TRBJ2-1; the match to TRBD2 covers 8 bases. J gave up 7 bases and V 2 bases, and 9 bases lay outside the gene matches. CDR1 is KGHDR, CDR2 SFDVKD, per germline. The CDR3 totals 16 residues. CDR3 DNA: TGTGCCACCAGTGATTCATACTTAGCGGGGAATAATGAGCAGTTCTTC. It yields the protein CATSDSYLAGNNEQFF.

This clonotype was seen only a few times. V and J are TRBV12-3 or TRBV12-4 and TRBJ1-2, with D perhaps TRBD1 (5 bases). Trimming left V 5 bases short and J 13 bases short, with 17 bases between. The CDR3 covers 12 residues. CDR3 protein: CASSAGLKGCTF. The CDR3 nucleotides are TGTGCCAGCAGTGCGGGGTTAAAGGGGTGCACCTTC.

This clonotype was seen repeatedly, ten times or more. The rearrangement uses TRBV9 and TRBJ2-5; TRBD1 might be the D (5 bases). The CDR3 is 15 residues long. The germline V gene encodes CDR1 SGDLS and CDR2 YYNGEE. Trimming shortened V by 4 bases and J by 5 bases, and 18 bases separated the two germline ends. The CDR3 region is CASSPTATIRETQYF. The CDR3 region has the DNA TGTGCCAGCAGCCCGACAGCCACCATAAGGGAGACCCAGTACTTC.

This clonotype was counted only a few times. The V call is TRBV12-3 or TRBV12-4, the J call TRBJ1-2, with D hard to call. V shed 1 base and J shed 7 bases, with 10 bases lying between them. The length of the CDR3 is 13 residues. Here the CDR3 reads CASSLDQTSGYTF. The CDR3 nucleotides are TGTGCCAGCAGTTTAGATCAAACCTCTGGCTACACCTTC.

In its sample, this clonotype was seen a few times. The CDR3: CASSQDGTAYSNQPQHF. For the CDR3, the DNA is TGCGCCAGCAGCCAAGACGGGACAGCTTATAGCAATCAGCCCCAGCATTTT. V usage is TRBV4-1 and J usage is TRBJ1-5; 7 nucleotides line up with TRBD1. The CDR3 runs to 17 residues. V shed 0 bases, J shed 0 bases, and the junction held 5 bases outside the gene matches. CDR1 and CDR2 (germline): MGHRA, YSYEKL.

This clonotype was observed many times. The chain uses TRBV7-2 and TRBJ2-7; the D call may be TRBD1 or TRBD2 (5 bases each). The germline V and J ends were trimmed by 3 bases and 3 bases, with 15 bases remaining between them. CDR1 SGHTA and CDR2 FQGNSA come from the germline V gene. This CDR3 comprises 15 residues. CDR3 DNA: TGTGCCAGCAGCTTCCCCGGGACGTCTTTCTACGAGCAGTACTTC. Protein: CASSFPGTSFYEQYF.

This clonotype was counted a few times. This chain links TRBV3-1 with TRBJ1-1, with D unresolved. Trimming shortened V by 5 bases and J by 1 base, and 14 bases separated the two germline ends. This CDR3 has 15 residues. CDR1 and CDR2 (germline): LGHDT, YNNKEL (reference sequence). CDR3 region: CASSNLATKNTEAFF. CDR3 nucleotide sequence: TGTGCCAGCAGCAACCTGGCGACGAAGAACACTGAAGCTTTCTTT.

V and J are TRBV5-1 and TRBJ2-2; the D gene is possibly TRBD1 (5 bases). The CDR3 length is 17 residues. Per the germline V gene, CDR1 is SGHRS and CDR2 is YFSETQ. Trimming took 0 bases from V and 4 from J, leaving 16 bases between them. The CDR3 region has the DNA TGCGCCAGCAGCTTGGCCATGGGGCCAGCCGGCACCGGGGAGCTGTTTTTT. It yields the protein CASSLAMGPAGTGELFF.

Ten or more counts support this clonotype. The genes are TRBV30 and TRBJ1-1; D might be TRBD1 (5 bases). V was shortened by 5 bases and J by 0 bases, with 13 bases between the two germline ends. This CDR3 is built from 14 residues. Germline V gives CDR1 GTSNPN, CDR2 SVGIG (reference sequence). The CDR3 DNA is TGTGCCTGGGTAGGGGACGGAATGAACACTGAAGCTTTCTTT. Its translation: CAWVGDGMNTEAFF.

This clonotype came up a few times. This chain connects TRBV19 to TRBJ2-7, with TRBD2 identical over 10 bases. Germline V CDR1 and CDR2: LNHDA, SQIVND (reference sequence). V dropped 3 bases and J dropped 9; count of bases not matched to a gene: 14. This CDR3 has 16 residues. The CDR3 bases are TGTGCCAGTAGTATCTCTGGGACTAGCGCTTTAGGTGGGCAGTACTTC. Amino acids: CASSISGTSALGGQYF. The full variable domain, in which reference TRBV19 and TRBJ2-7 provide the parts outside the CDR3, is DGGITQSPKYLFRKEGQNVTLSCEQNLNHDAMYWYRQDPGQGLRLIYYSQIVNDFQKGDIAEGYSVSREKKESFPLTVTSAQKNPTAFYLCASSISGTSALGGQYFGPGTRLTVT.

This clonotype was recorded many times. J is TRBJ1-6 and V is TRBV3-1; 7 bases align to TRBD1. The V and J ends lost 3 bases and 7 bases, in that order; junction bases with no gene match: 3. CDR1 is LGHDT and CDR2 is YNNKEL in the germline V gene (reference sequence). The CDR3 is 14 amino acids. CDR3 coding DNA: TGTGCCAGCAGCCAGCAGGGGGGCAATTCACCCCTCCACTTT. The encoded protein is CASSQQGGNSPLHF.

This clonotype was counted a few times. V and J are TRBV7-8 and TRBJ2-3; D is uncertain. The CDR3 spans 12 residues. From germline, CDR1 is SGHVS and CDR2 FQNEAQ. The ends were cut back, 2 bases at V and 3 bases at J, with 3 bases in the middle. The CDR3 loop reads CASSLRTDTQYF. The CDR3 coding sequence is TGTGCCAGCAGCTTACGGACAGATACGCAGTATTTT.

This clonotype was picked up many times. At one end the junction does not follow the germline gene, possibly because of a read error. The genes are TRBV18 and TRBJ1-1, with D possibly being TRBD1 (6 bases). Germline loops: CDR1 KGHSH, CDR2 LQKENI. There are 16 residues in the CDR3. The CDR3: CVSSPYGQIMNTEAFF. The CDR3 nucleotides read TGTGTCAGCTCACCATACGGACAGATCATGAACACTGAAGCTTTCTTT.

The table lists this clonotype with many counts. The V gene is TRBV24-1, the J gene TRBJ2-2; maybe TRBD1 (6 bases). The CDR3 runs to 14 residues. Germline V gives CDR1 KGHDR, CDR2 SFDVKD. The V gene lost 3 bases and the J gene lost 8 bases, with 12 bases spanning the gap. The CDR3 DNA sequence: TGTGCCACCAGTGATGCCTACAGGGTTGGGGAGCTGTTTTTT. Translation: CATSDAYRVGELFF.